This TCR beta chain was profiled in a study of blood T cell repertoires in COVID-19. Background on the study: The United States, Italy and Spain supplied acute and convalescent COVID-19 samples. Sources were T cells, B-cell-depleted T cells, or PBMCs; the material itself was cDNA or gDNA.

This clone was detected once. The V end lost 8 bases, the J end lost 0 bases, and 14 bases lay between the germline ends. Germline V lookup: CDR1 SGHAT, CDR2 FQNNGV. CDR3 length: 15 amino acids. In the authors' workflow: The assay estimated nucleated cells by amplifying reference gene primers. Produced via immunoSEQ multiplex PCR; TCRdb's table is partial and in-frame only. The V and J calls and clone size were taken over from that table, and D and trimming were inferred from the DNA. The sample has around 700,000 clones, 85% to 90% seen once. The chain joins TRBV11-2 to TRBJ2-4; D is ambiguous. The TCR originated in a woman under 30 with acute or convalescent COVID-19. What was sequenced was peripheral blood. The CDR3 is CASGIFNLAKNIQYF. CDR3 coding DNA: TGTGCCAGCGGCATTTTCAACCTAGCCAAAAACATTCAGTACTTC.